This paragraph reports one T cell receptor (beta chain). Antigen specificity is unknown. This entry is derived from a study of cytotoxic CD8 clonotypes in ibrutinib-treated CLL. Study-wide points: Public clonotypes were uncommon and contracted or stayed stable on treatment.

Investigators sought sequencing depths of between 1 in 200,000 and 1 in 1 million T cells. Clones were sequenced by immunoSEQ multiplex PCR, and TCRdb holds only the in-frame ones, with some missing. This table holds 250,000 to 350,000 clones, roughly three quarters found once. Between the trimmed V and J ends, which lost 0 bases and 4 bases, there was a span of 16 bases. CDR3 length: 16 residues. Germline lookup yields CDR1 SEHNR and CDR2 FQNEAQ (reference sequence). The source is a human donor with chronic lymphocytic leukemia. Sequences were derived from PBMCs, sampled at disease progression, from a patient treated with ibrutinib. This sequence joins TRBV7-9 and TRBJ2-7; D may be TRBD1 (5 bases). CDR3 in DNA: TGTGCCAGCAGCTTAGCAGGTGGCAGGGCTGGGTACGAGCAGTACTTC. Translated, it gives CASSLAGGRAGYEQYF.